This TCR beta chain derives from a study of OX40 agonist ivuxolimab in advanced cancers. Study findings and constraints: Part of the nonresponder group also had normalized T-cell clonal expansion that was low. What antigens the expanded peripheral T cells recognized was never established.

To note about this clone: Antigen: not known.

Sequencing used immunoSEQ multiplex PCR; TCRdb keeps in-frame clones, though not all of them. Of 75,000 or so clones listed, 80% to 90% are singletons. The sequence came from an adult with an advanced solid tumor such as melanoma, head and neck, liver or kidney cancer. The sample here was CD4+ or CD8+ T cells sorted from blood, taken in a trial of the OX40 agonist ivuxolimab.

For the CDR3, the DNA is TGTGCCAGCTCAGAAGGGACAGCATCCTACGAGCAGTACTTC. This encodes CASSEGTASYEQYF. V usage is TRBV18 and J usage is TRBJ2-7; 7 bases line up with TRBD1. The V and J ends lost 5 bases and 1 base, in that order; junction bases with no gene match: 5. Looked up from germline, CDR1 is KGHSH and CDR2 is LQKENI. The CDR3 has 14 amino acids.